This T cell receptor (beta chain) appears in the sequencing data of a study of blood T cell repertoires in COVID-19 (TCRdb year 2020). Regarding the complete study: Collaborator samples came from the United States, Italy and Spain and covered acute and convalescent phases of COVID-19. The prospective study material was composed of cDNA or gDNA derived from T cells, B-cell-depleted T cells, or PBMCs. Subjects who had been exposed to COVID-19, were actively infected with it, or had recovered from it provided the deeply sampled blood TCRbeta repertoires that made up the dataset. A freely available public database, intended as a resource for researchers studying the immune response to SARS-CoV-2, is where the repertoires were released. The samples were drawn from the first 160 participants of the ongoing ImmuneRACE study and from 950 to 1,500 subjects provided by 6 global collaborators. Sample metadata almost always included a de-identified subject ID, COVID-19 status, age in years and sex. Where available, HLA class I and class II types were taken from metadata supplied by the sample provider and were not determined by assay-based typing. Findings and caveats that apply to the study as a whole: Clinical and demographic metadata were provided uncurated, with the amount varying by source and participant.

The table lists this clone with a count of one. The antigen this receptor binds is unknown. Base qualities are not provided; no much larger clone lies one nucleotide away. TCRbeta CDR3 regions were amplified from genomic DNA by means of the immunoSEQ Assay, a bias-controlled multiplex PCR. In the source study's methods: Nucleated cell counts per sample were estimated from amplification of reference gene primers within the assay. To quantify the absolute abundance of each unique TCRbeta CDR3 rearrangement, sequence reads were collapsed and filtered. For each sample, productive Simpson clonality was calculated as the square root of Simpson's diversity index across productive rearrangements. This is the immuneACCESS table as TCRdb keeps it, with only in-frame sequences that have V and J called. A part of the clones is gone; compared with another copy, unresolved V genes explain less than half, and the rest is unexplained. The DNA was the basis for D and trimming; V, J and clone size are from that table. The table for this sample lists roughly 170,000 clones; around 85% of them were counted only once. The ten largest account for 20% of the sample.

The CDR3 sequence holds 15 residues, the cysteine and phenylalanine included. The sequence is cut down to CDR3 DNA, 45 bases in frame from base 1. V is shortened by 3 bases, J by 7 bases, and the region joining them spans 18 bases. As encoded in the germline V gene, CDR1 is KGHSH while CDR2 is LQKENI. Whole blood was collected in K2EDTA tubes by collaborating institutions according to the institutions' own protocols. For TCRbeta analysis, collaborators shipped samples as frozen whole blood, isolated PBMCs, or DNA extracted from either of those sample types. The chain employs TRBV18 and TRBJ1-1; TRBD1 could be the D gene, as 5 bases match. Sequences were obtained from peripheral blood. This sequence originates from a man between 70 and 80 years old with active or convalescent COVID-19. In nucleotide form, the sequence is TGTGCCAGCTCACCTCAGGACACAGGTTCAATTGAAGCTTTCTTT. It encodes CASSPQDTGSIEAFF.